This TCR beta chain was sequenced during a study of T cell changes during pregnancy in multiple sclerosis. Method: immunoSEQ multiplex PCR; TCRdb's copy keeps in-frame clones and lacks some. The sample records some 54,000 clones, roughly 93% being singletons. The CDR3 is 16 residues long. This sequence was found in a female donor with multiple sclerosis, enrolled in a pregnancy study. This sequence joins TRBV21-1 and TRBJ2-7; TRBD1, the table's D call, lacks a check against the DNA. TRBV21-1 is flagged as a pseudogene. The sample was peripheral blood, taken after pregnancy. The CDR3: CASSKPMLGAVLEQYF. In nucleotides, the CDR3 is TGTGCCAGCAGCAAACCTATGTTAGGGGCCGTCCTAGAGCAGTACTTC.